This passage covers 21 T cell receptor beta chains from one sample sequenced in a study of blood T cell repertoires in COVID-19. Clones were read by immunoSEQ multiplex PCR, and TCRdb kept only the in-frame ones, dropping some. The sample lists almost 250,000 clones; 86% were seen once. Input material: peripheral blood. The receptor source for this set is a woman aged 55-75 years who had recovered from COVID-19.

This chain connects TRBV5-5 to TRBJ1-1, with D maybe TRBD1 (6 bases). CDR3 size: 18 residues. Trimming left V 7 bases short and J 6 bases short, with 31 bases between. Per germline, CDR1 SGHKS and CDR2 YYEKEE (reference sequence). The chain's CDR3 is CASLGGDNRVRRTAEAFF. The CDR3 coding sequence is TGTGCCAGCTTGGGAGGGGACAATCGGGTGCGGAGAACAGCTGAAGCTTTCTTT.

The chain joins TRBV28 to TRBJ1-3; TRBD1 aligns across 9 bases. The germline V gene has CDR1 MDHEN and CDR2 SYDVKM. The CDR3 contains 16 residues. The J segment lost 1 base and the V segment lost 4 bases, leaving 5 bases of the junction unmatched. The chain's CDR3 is CASSSPGTGSGNTIYF. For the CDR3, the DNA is TGTGCCAGCAGTTCTCCCGGGACAGGGTCTGGAAACACCATATATTTT.

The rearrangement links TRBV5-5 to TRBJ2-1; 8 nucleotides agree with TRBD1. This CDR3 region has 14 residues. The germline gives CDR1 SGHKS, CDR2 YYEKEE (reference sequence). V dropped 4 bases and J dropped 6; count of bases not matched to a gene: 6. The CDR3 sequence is CASSRDRSSNEQFF. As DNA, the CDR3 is TGTGCCAGCAGCCGGGACAGGTCATCCAATGAGCAGTTCTTC.

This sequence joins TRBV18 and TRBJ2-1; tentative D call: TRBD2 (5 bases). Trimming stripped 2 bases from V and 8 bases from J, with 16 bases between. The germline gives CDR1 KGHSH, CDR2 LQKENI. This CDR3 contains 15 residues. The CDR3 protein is CASSPTVSGFDEQFF. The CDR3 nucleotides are TGTGCCAGCTCACCAACAGTATCGGGGTTCGATGAGCAGTTCTTC.

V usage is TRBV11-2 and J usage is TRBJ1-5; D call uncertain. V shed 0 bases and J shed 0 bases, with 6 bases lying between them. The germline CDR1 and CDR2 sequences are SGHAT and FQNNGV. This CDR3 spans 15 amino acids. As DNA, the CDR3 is TGTGCCAGCAGCTTAGACAGGAATAGCAATCAGCCCCAGCATTTT. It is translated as CASSLDRNSNQPQHF. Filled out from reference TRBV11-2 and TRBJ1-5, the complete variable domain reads EAGVAQSPRYKIIEKRQSVAFWCNPISGHATLYWYQQILGQGPKLLIQFQNNGVVDDSQLPKDRFSAERLKGVDSTLKIQPAKLEDSAVYLCASSLDRNSNQPQHFGDGTRLSIL.

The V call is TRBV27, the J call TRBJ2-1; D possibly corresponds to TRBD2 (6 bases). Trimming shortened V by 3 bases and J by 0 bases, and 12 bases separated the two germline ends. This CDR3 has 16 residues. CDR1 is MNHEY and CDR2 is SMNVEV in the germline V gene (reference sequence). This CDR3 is CASSFPGGGSYNEQFF. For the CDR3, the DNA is TGTGCCAGCAGTTTCCCCGGGGGTGGCTCCTACAATGAGCAGTTCTTC.

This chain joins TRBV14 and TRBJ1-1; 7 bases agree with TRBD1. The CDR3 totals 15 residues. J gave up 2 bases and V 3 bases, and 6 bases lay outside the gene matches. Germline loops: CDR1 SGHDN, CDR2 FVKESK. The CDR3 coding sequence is TGTGCCAGCAGCCATCCGACAGGGACAAACACTGAAGCTTTCTTT. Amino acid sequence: CASSHPTGTNTEAFF. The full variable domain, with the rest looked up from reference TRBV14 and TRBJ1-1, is EAGVTQFPSHSVIEKGQTVTLRCDPISGHDNLYWYRRVMGKEIKFLLHFVKESKQDESGMPNNRFLAERTGGTYSTLKVQPAELEDSGVYFCASSHPTGTNTEAFFGQGTRLTVV.

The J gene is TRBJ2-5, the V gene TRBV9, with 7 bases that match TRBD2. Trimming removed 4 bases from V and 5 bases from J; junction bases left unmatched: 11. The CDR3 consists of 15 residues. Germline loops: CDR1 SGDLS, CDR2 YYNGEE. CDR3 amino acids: CASSPRSGGVETQYF. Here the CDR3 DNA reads TGTGCCAGCAGCCCCCGCTCGGGGGGTGTGGAGACCCAGTACTTC.

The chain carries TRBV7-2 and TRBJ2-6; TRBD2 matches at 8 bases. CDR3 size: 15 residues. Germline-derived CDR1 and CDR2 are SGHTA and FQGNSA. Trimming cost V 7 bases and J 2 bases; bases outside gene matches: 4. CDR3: CASTPGGAGANVLTF. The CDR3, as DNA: TGTGCCAGCACCCCGGGGGGGGCTGGGGCCAACGTCCTGACTTTC.

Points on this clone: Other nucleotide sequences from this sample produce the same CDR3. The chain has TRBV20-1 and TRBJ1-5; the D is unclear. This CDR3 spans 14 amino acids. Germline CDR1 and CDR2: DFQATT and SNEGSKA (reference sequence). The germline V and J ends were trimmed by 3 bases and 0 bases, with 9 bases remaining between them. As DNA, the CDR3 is TGCAGTGCTAGTGTAGCGGATAGCAATCAGCCCCAGCATTTT. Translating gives CSASVADSNQPQHF.

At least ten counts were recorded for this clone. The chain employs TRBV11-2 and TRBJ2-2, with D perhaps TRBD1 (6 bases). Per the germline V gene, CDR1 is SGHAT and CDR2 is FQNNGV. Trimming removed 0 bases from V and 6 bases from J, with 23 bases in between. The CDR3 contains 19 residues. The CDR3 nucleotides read TGTGCCAGCAGCTTAGACGTACGGGAATCTAGGGGGTTCGCCGGGGAGCTGTTTTTT. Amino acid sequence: CASSLDVRESRGFAGELFF. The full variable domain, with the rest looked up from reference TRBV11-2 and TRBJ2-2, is EAGVAQSPRYKIIEKRQSVAFWCNPISGHATLYWYQQILGQGPKLLIQFQNNGVVDDSQLPKDRFSAERLKGVDSTLKIQPAKLEDSAVYLCASSLDVRESRGFAGELFFGEGSRLTVL.

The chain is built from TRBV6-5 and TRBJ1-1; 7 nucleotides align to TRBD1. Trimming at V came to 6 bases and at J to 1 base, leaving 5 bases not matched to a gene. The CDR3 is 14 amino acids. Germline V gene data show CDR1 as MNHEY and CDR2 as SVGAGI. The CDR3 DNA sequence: TGTGCCAGCAGCCCGGGACAGAGGAACACTGAAGCTTTCTTT. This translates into CASSPGQRNTEAFF.

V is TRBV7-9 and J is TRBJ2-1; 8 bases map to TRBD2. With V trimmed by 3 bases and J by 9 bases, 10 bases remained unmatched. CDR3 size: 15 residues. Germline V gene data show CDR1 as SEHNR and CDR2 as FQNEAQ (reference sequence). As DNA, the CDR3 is TGTGCCAGCAGCTTCCCAGCGGGGGCTGGGGGTGAGCAGTTCTTC. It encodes CASSFPAGAGGEQFF.

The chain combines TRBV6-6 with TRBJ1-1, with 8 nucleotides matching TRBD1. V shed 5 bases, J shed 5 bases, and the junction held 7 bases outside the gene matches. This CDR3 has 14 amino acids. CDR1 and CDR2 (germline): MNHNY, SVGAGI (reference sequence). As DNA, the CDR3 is TGTGCCAGCAGTGACAGGGGAGGAAGGACTGAAGCTTTCTTT. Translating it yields CASSDRGGRTEAFF.

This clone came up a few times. CDR3 bases: TGTGCCAGTGCCGGGACAGGCCGATTTTTACCCCTCCACTTT. This translates into CASAGTGRFLPLHF. V is TRBV7-8 and J is TRBJ1-6; 8 nucleotides align to TRBD1. Germline-derived CDR1 and CDR2 are SGHVS and FQNEAQ. The V segment lost 9 bases and the J segment 12 bases; nucleotides outside the gene matches: 13. The CDR3 runs to 14 residues.

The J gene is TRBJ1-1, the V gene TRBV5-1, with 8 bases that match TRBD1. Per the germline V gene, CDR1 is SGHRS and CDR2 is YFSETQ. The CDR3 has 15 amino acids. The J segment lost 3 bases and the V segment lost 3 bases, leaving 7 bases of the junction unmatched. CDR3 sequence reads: CASSSIQGEDTEAFF. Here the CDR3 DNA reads TGCGCCAGCAGCTCAATACAGGGGGAGGACACTGAAGCTTTCTTT.

The CDR3 bases are TGTGCCAGTAGTGCGACCCTAGCGAAACGCACAGATACGCAGTATTTT. Protein product: CASSATLAKRTDTQYF. J is TRBJ2-3 and V is TRBV19, with a possible D match to TRBD2 (6 bases). Trimming took off 5 bases at V and 1 base at J, with 16 bases between the two ends. This CDR3 region has 16 residues. Germline CDR1 is LNHDA and CDR2 is SQIVND (reference sequence). The full variable domain, rest sourced from reference TRBV19 and TRBJ2-3, is DGGITQSPKYLFRKEGQNVTLSCEQNLNHDAMYWYRQDPGQGLRLIYYSQIVNDFQKGDIAEGYSVSREKKESFPLTVTSAQKNPTAFYLCASSATLAKRTDTQYFGPGTRLTVL.

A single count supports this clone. In DNA, the CDR3 is TGTGCCAGCAGTACCGGGACAGACACTGAAGCTTTCTTT. Its protein product is CASSTGTDTEAFF. This chain links TRBV6-5 with TRBJ1-1, with 7 bases that match TRBD1. The junction had 3 bases not matched to a gene; V was cut back by 5 bases and J by 3 bases. The CDR3 is 13 amino acids. Germline lookup yields CDR1 MNHEY and CDR2 SVGAGI.

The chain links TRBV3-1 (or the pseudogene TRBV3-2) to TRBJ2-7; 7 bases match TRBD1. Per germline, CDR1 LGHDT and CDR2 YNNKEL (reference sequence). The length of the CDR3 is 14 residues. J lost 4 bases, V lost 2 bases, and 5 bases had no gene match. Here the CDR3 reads CASSQMSGGYEQYF. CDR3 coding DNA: TGTGCCAGCAGCCAAATGTCAGGGGGATACGAGCAGTACTTC.

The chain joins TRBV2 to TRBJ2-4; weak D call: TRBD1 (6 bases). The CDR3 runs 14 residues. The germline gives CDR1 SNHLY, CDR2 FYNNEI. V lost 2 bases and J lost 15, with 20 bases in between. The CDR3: CASSESQRDTRRYF. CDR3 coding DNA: TGTGCCAGCAGTGAATCTCAGAGGGACACCCGGAGGTACTTC.

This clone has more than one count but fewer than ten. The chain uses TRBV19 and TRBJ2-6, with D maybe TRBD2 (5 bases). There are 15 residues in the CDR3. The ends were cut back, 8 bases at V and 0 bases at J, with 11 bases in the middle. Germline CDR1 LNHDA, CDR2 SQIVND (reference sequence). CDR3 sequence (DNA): TGTGCCAGTCGGGCGGGCAGCTCTGGGGCCAACGTCCTGACTTTC. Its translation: CASRAGSSGANVLTF. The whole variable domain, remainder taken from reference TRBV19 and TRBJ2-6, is DGGITQSPKYLFRKEGQNVTLSCEQNLNHDAMYWYRQDPGQGLRLIYYSQIVNDFQKGDIAEGYSVSREKKESFPLTVTSAQKNPTAFYLCASRAGSSGANVLTFGAGSRLTVL.